Listed below are T cell receptor beta chains from one sample, sequenced in a study of blood T cells in healthy people across ages. TCRdb fed the 5' RACE reads into MiXCR, producing one record per CDR3 protein. The table lists around 790,000 distinct CDR3 sequences, roughly 44% of them singletons. The sequencing input was blood. The receptor source for this set is a man aged 60-69 years in good health. Each CDR3 is given with its conserved first and last residue. The D gene is left open where the match is weak. Clone sizes are given selectively: once, few, many, or a class where the clone is expanded.

D: -; size: -; V: TRBV7-9; J: TRBJ2-1; DNA: TGTGCCAGCAAGCGATATATTGCTCAATCCTACAATGAGCAGTTCTTC; CDR3: CASKRYIAQSYNEQFF
D: -; size: few; V: TRBV7-9; J: TRBJ1-6; DNA: TGTGCCAGCAGCCCCGGGGGCCCGACGTCCCTCCACTTT; CDR3: CASSPGGPTSLHF
D: -; size: many; V: TRBV28; J: TRBJ1-5; DNA: TGTGCCAGCAGTTTAGGGGGCAGGCCCCAGCATTTT; CDR3: CASSLGGRPQHF
D: -; size: -; V: TRBV3-1; J: TRBJ2-4; DNA: TGTGCCAGCAGCCAAGATCCGGCCGCGGGGGCAAAAAACATTCAGTACTTC; CDR3: CASSQDPAAGAKNIQYF
D: -; size: -; V: TRBV7-9; J: TRBJ1-1; DNA: TGTGCCAGCAGCTGGGGACATGACACTGAAGCTTTCTTT; CDR3: CASSWGHDTEAFF
D: -; size: -; V: TRBV5-1; J: TRBJ1-4; DNA: TGCGCCAGCAGCTTGGGTTCAGGGGAAGTAGAAAAACTGTTTTTT; CDR3: CASSLGSGEVEKLFF
D: TRBD2; size: few; V: TRBV20-1; J: TRBJ2-5; DNA: TGCAGTGCTACGGCTAGCGGCCAAGAGACCCAGTACTTC; CDR3: CSATASGQETQYF
D: -; size: many; V: TRBV7-6; J: TRBJ2-1; DNA: TGTGCCAGCAGCCTTACAGGGTTGATCGGAAATGAGCAGTTCTTC; CDR3: CASSLTGLIGNEQFF
D: TRBD1; size: -; V: TRBV10-3; J: TRBJ2-3; DNA: TGTGCCATCAGTACGACAGGGGAAGTAGATACGCAGTATTTT; CDR3: CAISTTGEVDTQYF
D: -; size: -; V: TRBV9; J: TRBJ2-1; DNA: TGTGCCAGCAGCGTAGCGAAGTCGGGCAATGAGCAGTTCTTC; CDR3: CASSVAKSGNEQFF
D: TRBD2; size: -; V: TRBV12-3/TRBV12-4; J: TRBJ2-2; DNA: TGTGCCAGCAGTTTGACTAGCGGGGCCACCGGGGAGCTGTTTTTT; CDR3: CASSLTSGATGELFF
D: TRBD1; size: few; V: TRBV20-1; J: TRBJ1-2; DNA: TGCAGTGCTAGGTGGGACAGTGGCCCGCTATATGGCTACACCTTC; CDR3: CSARWDSGPLYGYTF
D: -; size: once; V: TRBV5-4; J: TRBJ1-2; DNA: TGTGCCAGCAGCTTGGAAACAGCGACCGCTAACTATGGCTACACCTTC; CDR3: CASSLETATANYGYTF
D: -; size: many; V: TRBV29-1; J: TRBJ2-3; DNA: TGCAGCGTGGGCTGGGCTAGCACAGATACGCAGTATTTT; CDR3: CSVGWASTDTQYF
D: -; size: many; V: TRBV7-6; J: TRBJ1-6; DNA: TGTGCCAGCAGGCTCAACGGGGATTCACCCCTCCACTTT; CDR3: CASRLNGDSPLHF
D: TRBD1; size: -; V: TRBV18; J: TRBJ2-1; DNA: TGTGCCAGCTCACCAGTTGCAGGGGGCCGCTACAATGAGCAGTTCTTC; CDR3: CASSPVAGGRYNEQFF
D: TRBD1; size: few; V: TRBV11-2; J: TRBJ2-1; DNA: TGTGCCAGCAGCTTAGTGACTGGGACAGGGGGGCCCAATGAGCAGTTCTTC; CDR3: CASSLVTGTGGPNEQFF
D: -; size: few; V: TRBV5-5; J: TRBJ2-7; DNA: TGTGCCAGCAGCTTGGTACGGCAGCCCGCTTTGGAGCAGTACTTC; CDR3: CASSLVRQPALEQYF
D: -; size: -; V: TRBV5-1; J: TRBJ2-1; DNA: TGCGCCAGCAGCTTGGATCTTCGCAATGAGCAGTTCTTC; CDR3: CASSLDLRNEQFF
D: TRBD1; size: few; V: TRBV9; J: TRBJ2-6; DNA: TGTGCCAGCAGCGACGGGACAGCCTTCAGCGGGGCCAACGTCCTGACTTTC; CDR3: CASSDGTAFSGANVLTF
D: TRBD2; size: -; V: TRBV6-2/TRBV6-3; J: TRBJ2-7; DNA: TGTGCCAGCAGCCCCGCCCGGGACTACATAAACGAGCAGTACTTC; CDR3: CASSPARDYINEQYF
D: -; size: -; V: TRBV6-5; J: TRBJ2-3; DNA: TGTGCCAGCAGCCGGAGGGGGGCAGATACGCAGTATTTT; CDR3: CASSRRGADTQYF
D: TRBD2; size: -; V: TRBV12-3/TRBV12-4; J: TRBJ2-1; DNA: TGTGCCAGCAGGGTAGCGGGGGGGACCTACAATGAGCAGTTCTTC; CDR3: CASRVAGGTYNEQFF
D: TRBD2; size: few; V: TRBV28; J: TRBJ2-5; DNA: TGTGCCAGCAGTACTAGCGGGGGGACCCAAGAGACCCAGTACTTC; CDR3: CASSTSGGTQETQYF
D: -; size: -; V: TRBV7-6; J: TRBJ1-1; DNA: TGTGCCAGCAGCTCCGGGACCCGGAGGAGGGGCTCTGAAGCTTTCTTT; CDR3: CASSSGTRRRGSEAFF
D: -; size: -; V: TRBV7-2; J: TRBJ1-2; DNA: TGTGCCAGCAGCTTCCGGGACACCGCGACGTTTAACTATGGCTACACCTTC; CDR3: CASSFRDTATFNYGYTF
D: TRBD1; size: once; V: TRBV20-1; J: TRBJ2-7; DNA: TGCAGTGCTAGAGACACAGACAGGGCCCCTCCCTACGAGCAGTACTTC; CDR3: CSARDTDRAPPYEQYF
D: TRBD1; size: few; V: TRBV30; J: TRBJ2-5; DNA: TGTGCCTGGAGTAAACCGGGACAGGGGGTTCAAGAGACCCAGTACTTC; CDR3: CAWSKPGQGVQETQYF
D: -; size: -; V: TRBV20-1; J: TRBJ2-7; DNA: TGCAGTGCTAGTGATATCTTGGGGTCCTACGAGCAGTACTTC; CDR3: CSASDILGSYEQYF
D: -; size: -; V: TRBV7-9; J: TRBJ1-1; DNA: TGTGCCTGCACCTTAGGGGTTTCGAACACTGAAGCTTTCTTT; CDR3: CACTLGVSNTEAFF
D: -; size: -; V: TRBV2; J: TRBJ2-3; DNA: TGTGCCAGCACCCCCGGGGGACTCCTCACAGATACGCAGTATTTT; CDR3: CASTPGGLLTDTQYF
D: -; size: -; V: TRBV20-1; J: TRBJ2-3; DNA: TGCAGTGCTAGAGATTTAGGCAGAACAGATACGCAGTATTTT; CDR3: CSARDLGRTDTQYF
D: -; size: few; V: TRBV7-8; J: TRBJ2-1; DNA: TGTGCCAGCAGCTTAGGACTTTCCCCCAATGAGCAGTTCTTC; CDR3: CASSLGLSPNEQFF
D: -; size: -; V: TRBV7-2; J: TRBJ2-7; DNA: TGTGCCAGCAGGAAAGGTGGGACACGGGACGTCGGCGAGCAGTACTTC; CDR3: CASRKGGTRDVGEQYF
D: -; size: -; V: TRBV6-4; J: TRBJ2-7; DNA: TGTGCCAGCATCCATCCGGGCTACGTTGGTTACGAGCAGTACTTC; CDR3: CASIHPGYVGYEQYF
D: TRBD1; size: -; V: TRBV20-1; J: TRBJ1-1; DNA: TGCAGTGCTCCCCGGGACAGTTACACTGAAGCTTTCTTT; CDR3: CSAPRDSYTEAFF
D: -; size: -; V: TRBV9; J: TRBJ2-1; DNA: TGTGCCAGCAGCGTAGTAGTGGACAATGAGCAGTTCTTC; CDR3: CASSVVVDNEQFF
D: -; size: -; V: TRBV7-9; J: TRBJ1-2; DNA: TGTGCCAGCAGCTTAATACTGGAAGACTATGGCTACACCTTC; CDR3: CASSLILEDYGYTF
D: TRBD2; size: few; V: TRBV24-1; J: TRBJ2-1; DNA: TGTGCCACCAGTGATTCACGATCCTCACCTAGCGGGGGGGGGAGTGATGAGCAGTTCTTC; CDR3: CATSDSRSSPSGGGSDEQFF
D: -; size: -; V: TRBV27; J: TRBJ2-7; DNA: TGTGCCAGCAGTTTAAGCGCCCCAGGAGCCTACGAGCAGTACTTC; CDR3: CASSLSAPGAYEQYF
D: TRBD1; size: -; V: TRBV6-2/TRBV6-3; J: TRBJ1-1; DNA: TGTGCCAGCAGAGAACAGGGGGTAAACACTGAAGCTTTCTTT; CDR3: CASREQGVNTEAFF
D: -; size: -; V: TRBV4-3; J: TRBJ2-3; DNA: TGCGCCAGCAGCCAAGCTCCGGGGGCCGCCGGGGATACGCAGTATTTT; CDR3: CASSQAPGAAGDTQYF